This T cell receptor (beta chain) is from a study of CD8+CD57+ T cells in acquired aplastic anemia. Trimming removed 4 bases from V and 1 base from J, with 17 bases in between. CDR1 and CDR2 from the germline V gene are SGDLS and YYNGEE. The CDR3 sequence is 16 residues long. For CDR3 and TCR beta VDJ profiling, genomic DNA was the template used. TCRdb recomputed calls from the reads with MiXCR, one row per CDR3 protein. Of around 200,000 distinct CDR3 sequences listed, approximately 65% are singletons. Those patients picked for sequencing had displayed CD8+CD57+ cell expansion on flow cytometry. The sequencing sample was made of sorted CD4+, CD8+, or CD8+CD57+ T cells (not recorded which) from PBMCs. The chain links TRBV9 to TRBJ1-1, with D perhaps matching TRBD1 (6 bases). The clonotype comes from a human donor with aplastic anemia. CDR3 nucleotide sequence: TGTGCCAGCAGCCCCCAACTGTCGGGACAGAACACTGAAGCTTTCTTT. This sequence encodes CASSPQLSGQNTEAFF.